This TCR beta chain was identified in a study of control samples from healthy donors and cancer patients (dated by TCRdb to the early 2020s). To prepare the library, the immunoSEQ multiplex PCR assay was applied. Imported from immuneACCESS, the table was reduced by TCRdb to in-frame sequences with V and J called. These copies leave out some clones; in studies compared against another copy, an unresolved V gene accounts for under half, and the cause of the remainder is not known. This sample holds about 150,000 clones; under 90% were observed only once. Over 4.5% of the sample is in the top ten clones. Concerning this clone itself: The antigen it recognizes is unknown. No base qualities exist here, and no much larger clone lies one base off it.

Via the germline V gene (reference sequence), CDR1 is SGHNT and CDR2 YYREEE. From the cysteine up to the phenylalanine, the CDR3 has a length of 13 residues. The DNA shown is the 39-base CDR3, in frame from base 1. Germline trimming: 3 bases from V, 7 bases from J; junction bases outside gene matches: 2. Rearrangement joined TRBV5-4 to TRBJ2-1; TRBD2 lines up with 9 middle nucleotides. Input material: blood. This receptor was obtained from a man under 40 in good health. The bases read TGTGCCAGCAGCTCGGGACTAGCTAATGAGCAGTTCTTC. The encoded protein is CASSSGLANEQFF.